These 3 T cell receptor beta chains originate from one sample sequenced in a study of radiation and T cells in renal cell carcinoma (dated by TCRdb to 2020 to 2022). The receptor library was made with the immunoSEQ multiplex PCR assay. TCRdb carries this immuneACCESS record with in-frame sequences only. Its versions omit some clonotypes, under half of them owing to an unresolved V gene in the studies checked, with the rest unexplained. The sample contains about 21,000 clones, about 80% of them found a single time. Around 40% of the sample goes to the ten largest clones. The intended sense of this specimen's time point label: baseline pretreatment blood. The treatment or condition label, as the study defines it: 15 Gy SBRT to primary tumor, nephrectomy 4 weeks later. The sequencing here drew on blood, taken from a patient whose treatment included radiotherapy and nephrectomy. The source is a man in his fifties or sixties with renal cell carcinoma.

J is TRBJ1-3 and V is TRBV7-2; D is undetermined. This CDR3 spans 15 amino acids. V was trimmed by 5 bases and J by 0 bases, leaving 11 bases between them. Per germline, CDR1 SGHTA and CDR2 FQGNSA. The CDR3 sequence: CASSPPGGSGNTIYF. The CDR3 DNA is TGTGCCAGCAGCCCTCCCGGAGGCTCTGGAAACACCATATATTTT. Complete variable domain (other parts from reference TRBV7-2 and TRBJ1-3): GAGVSQSPSNKVTEKGKDVELRCDPISGHTALYWYRQSLGQGLEFLIYFQGNSAPDKSGLPSDRFSAERTGGSVSTLTIQRTQQEDSAVYLCASSPPGGSGNTIYFGEGSWLTVV.

In this sample, this clone turned up once. This chain joins TRBV18 and TRBJ1-2; 7 positions agree with TRBD1. With 2 bases clipped from V and 8 bases from J, the junction kept 8 bases outside the gene matches. The CDR3 has 14 residues. Germline V gene sequence: CDR1 KGHSH, CDR2 LQKENI. CDR3 sequence reads: CASSPGGQPTGYTF. The CDR3 DNA reads as TGTGCCAGCTCACCAGGGGGACAGCCGACGGGCTACACCTTC.

The chain couples TRBV27 to TRBJ1-4; TRBD1 is a possible D gene (5 bases). The CDR3 length is 16 residues. Looked up from germline, CDR1 is MNHEY and CDR2 is SMNVEV (reference sequence). V lost 3 bases to trimming and J lost 4 bases, with 15 bases between them. The CDR3 DNA reads as TGTGCCAGCAGTTTGGGCGGGGGGAGGCGTAATGAAAAACTGTTTTTT. Amino acid sequence: CASSLGGGRRNEKLFF.